Described below is a single TCR beta chain sequence and its context. These data originate in a study of blood T cell repertoires in COVID-19. Germline V gene sequence: CDR1 PRHDT, CDR2 FYEKMQ (reference sequence). CDR3 length equals 12 residues. Trimming took off 5 bases at V and 8 bases at J, with 10 bases between the two ends. As handled by the study authors: Quantification of nucleated cells was approximated via reference gene primer amplification. The assay was immunoSEQ multiplex PCR, and TCRdb's table has in-frame clones only and misses some. V and J calls plus clone size are reproduced from that table; the DNA served to infer D and trimming. This sample yields over 250,000 clones, of which roughly nine tenths are seen a single time; over 2% belongs to the top ten.

The clonotype was recovered from a woman under 30 who had recovered from COVID-19. Specimen: PBMCs or T cells enriched from blood (not recorded which). The V and J genes are TRBV13 and TRBJ2-1; no firm D call. CDR3: CASSHSSHEQFF. For the CDR3, the DNA is TGTGCCAGCAGCCATAGTAGCCATGAGCAGTTCTTC. The full variable domain, with the rest looked up from reference TRBV13 and TRBJ2-1, is AAGVIQSPRHLIKEKRETATLKCYPIPRHDTVYWYQQGPGQDPQFLISFYEKMQSDKGSIPDRFSAQQFSDYHSELNMSSLELGDSALYFCASSHSSHEQFFGPGTRLTVL.